The next 11 T cell receptor beta chains were all read from a single sample in a study of blood T cell repertoires in COVID-19. Sequencing was performed with immunoSEQ multiplex PCR; in TCRdb, only in-frame clones are kept and a portion is missing. This table holds fewer than 350,000 clones, almost 90% found once. Sequences were obtained from PBMCs or T cells enriched from blood (not recorded which). The receptors originated from a young woman with acute COVID-19.

This clone has only one observation. V usage is TRBV10-3 and J usage is TRBJ2-3; TRBD1 is a possible D gene (6 bases). Trimming took off 7 bases at V and 4 bases at J, with 18 bases between the two ends. Germline V gene data show CDR1 as ENHRY and CDR2 as SYGVKD. CDR3 size: 15 residues. This CDR3 is CAIKGVEGGADTQYF. CDR3 DNA: TGTGCCATCAAGGGGGTCGAAGGCGGCGCAGATACGCAGTATTTT.

This sequence joins TRBV15 and TRBJ2-1; maybe TRBD1 (6 bases). V was cut by 4 bases and J by 9 bases, with 13 bases left in between. Germline CDR1 is LNHNV and CDR2 is YYDKDF (reference sequence). This CDR3 is built from 13 residues. DNA for the CDR3: TGTGCCACCAGCAACTGGGGGCAGGGTGAGCAGTTCTTC. This codes for CATSNWGQGEQFF.

V usage is TRBV7-9 and J usage is TRBJ1-1, with D perhaps TRBD1 (6 bases). Trimming pared 2 bases from V and 0 bases from J, leaving 19 bases between. CDR1 is SEHNR and CDR2 is FQNEAQ in the germline V gene (reference sequence). This CDR3 contains 18 residues. DNA for the CDR3: TGTGCCAGCAGCTTACGGGCCGGGACACTCTCTCTGAACACTGAAGCTTTCTTT. Translating gives CASSLRAGTLSLNTEAFF.

The chain employs TRBV19 and TRBJ2-4; D possibly corresponds to TRBD1 (6 bases). Trimming left V 5 bases short and J 0 bases short, with 20 bases between. The germline gives CDR1 LNHDA, CDR2 SQIVND (reference sequence). CDR3 length equals 18 residues. The CDR3 coding sequence is TGTGCCAGTAGTCTCACATCCGGGACAATGGGAGCCAAAAACATTCAGTACTTC. Protein sequence: CASSLTSGTMGAKNIQYF.

V is TRBV5-5 and J is TRBJ1-5, with 7 bases identical to TRBD1. Germline CDR1 reads SGHKS; CDR2 reads YYEKEE (reference sequence). The CDR3 runs 19 residues. V lost 0 bases to trimming and J lost 0 bases; unmatched junction nucleotides: 12. In DNA form, the CDR3 reads TGTGCCAGCAGCTTGGAGGACAGGCGCCTATACTATAGCAATCAGCCCCAGCATTTT. This gives the protein CASSLEDRRLYYSNQPQHF.

The V call is TRBV2, the J call TRBJ2-5, with 8 bases lining up with TRBD2. Per the germline V gene, CDR1 is SNHLY and CDR2 is FYNNEI. V shed 5 bases, J shed 4 bases, and the junction held 6 bases outside the gene matches. The CDR3 is 14 amino acids. CDR3 coding DNA: TGTGCCAGCAGTCCCAGCGGGGGTGCAGAGACCCAGTACTTC. Translating gives CASSPSGGAETQYF.

The rearrangement joins TRBV4-2 to TRBJ2-5; 7 bases are a match to TRBD2. CDR1 and CDR2 (germline): LGHNA, YNFKEQ. This CDR3 has 16 residues. With 1 base clipped from V and 2 bases from J, the junction kept 7 bases outside the gene matches. CDR3 coding DNA: TGTGCCAGCAGCCAAGTTTTAGCTAGCGGACAAGAGACCCAGTACTTC. It encodes CASSQVLASGQETQYF.

The rearrangement links TRBV4-1 to TRBJ1-4, with 7 bases that match TRBD1. This CDR3 region has 15 residues. Germline CDR1 and CDR2: MGHRA and YSYEKL. The V gene end was trimmed by 0 bases and the J gene end by 7 bases; junction bases not matched to a gene: 5. The chain's CDR3 is CASSQDGTGVEKLFF. In DNA form, the CDR3 reads TGCGCCAGCAGCCAAGATGGAACAGGGGTTGAAAAACTGTTTTTT.

This chain links TRBV7-9 with TRBJ2-1; 7 bases match TRBD2. The CDR3 totals 15 residues. Germline V lookup: CDR1 SEHNR, CDR2 FQNEAQ (reference sequence). Trimming cost V 8 bases and J 7 bases; bases outside gene matches: 14. This CDR3 reads CASRRGLVDRNEQFF. The CDR3 DNA reads as TGTGCCAGCCGGAGAGGACTAGTGGATCGAAATGAGCAGTTCTTC.

The CDR3 reads CASSQGPGGLEQPQHF. In DNA form, the CDR3 reads TGCGCCAGCAGCCAAGGGCCGGGAGGCCTTGAGCAGCCCCAGCATTTT. The V and J genes are TRBV4-1 and TRBJ1-5; D uncertain. Trimming took 1 base from V and 7 from J, leaving 17 bases between them. Looked up from germline, CDR1 is MGHRA and CDR2 is YSYEKL. This CDR3 is built from 16 residues.

The gene calls are TRBV18 and TRBJ2-3; TRBD2 agrees at 10 bases. This CDR3 comprises 22 residues. Germline values: CDR1 KGHSH, CDR2 LQKENI. V was pared by 0 bases and J by 2 bases, with 20 bases of the junction left unmatched. The CDR3 DNA sequence: TGTGCCAGCTCACCACCTTTGGCCTCTTTTAGCGGGAGGCGGAGCCTCACAGATACGCAGTATTTT. Translation: CASSPPLASFSGRRSLTDTQYF.